The clone carrying this TCR beta chain is labeled as medium-sized (0.01 to 0.1%). Its target is not known. Germline values: CDR1 MNHEY, CDR2 SVGAGI. Trimming removed 5 bases from V and 3 bases from J, with 13 bases in between. This CDR3 has 14 residues. This entry is derived from a study of OX40 agonist ivuxolimab in advanced cancers. General study results and limits: Expanded peripheral T-cell antigen specificity went undetermined.

Prior autoimmune disease or systemic immunosuppression barred patients. Generated by immunoSEQ multiplex PCR, the TCRdb table keeps only in-frame clones and is missing some. Counted here are thousands of clones, roughly 84% occurring once; the ten biggest clones make up 20% to 30%. This TCR was sampled from an adult with an advanced solid tumor such as melanoma, head and neck, liver or kidney cancer. The input for sequencing was CD4+ or CD8+ T cells sorted from blood, taken in a trial of the OX40 agonist ivuxolimab. This chain joins TRBV6-5 and TRBJ1-2, with D possibly being TRBD1 (6 bases). Here the CDR3 reads CASSPPTGYYGYTF. CDR3 DNA sequence: TGTGCCAGCAGTCCACCGACAGGCTACTATGGCTACACCTTC.